What follows describes a single TCR beta chain. This sample is part of a study of technical replicates of blood from several donors. The method was immunoSEQ multiplex PCR; TCRdb's version includes in-frame clones alone and lacks a portion of them. Of tens of thousands of clones in the sample, 90% to 95% were seen once. Sequenced material: T cells isolated from PBMCs. This TCR came from a human donor in good health.

CDR3 sequence (DNA): TGTGCCAGCAGTTACAGGGGCACCTACAATGAGCAGTTCTTC. This codes for CASSYRGTYNEQFF. The chain employs TRBV6-5 and TRBJ2-1; possibly TRBD1 for D (5 bases). The V gene lost 2 bases and the J gene lost 2 bases, with 7 bases spanning the gap. This CDR3 is built from 14 residues. Germline V gives CDR1 MNHEY, CDR2 SVGAGI.